Following are 30 T cell receptor beta chains from one sample sequenced in a study of tissue T cells after allogeneic stem cell transplantation. Using immunoSEQ multiplex PCR, the repertoire was profiled, and TCRdb retains in-frame clones only, with some absent. This sample yields some 2,600 clones, of which approximately 52% are seen a single time; under 35% belongs to the top ten. Stated time point: mouse harvest day 7 after allogeneic transplant. Each mouse received 10^7 T-cell-depleted marrow cells plus 10^6 splenic CD5+ T cells by tail vein. The sample was spleen. These receptors were taken from a female BALB/c mouse given C57BL/6 T cells with graft-versus-host disease after an allogeneic hematopoietic cell transplant.

As to this clone: Gene names are mouse gene names. The CDR3 goes on 1 residue after the read ends, and that part is filled in from the germline J gene. The V call is TRBV26, the J call TRBJ2-4, with D hard to call. Trimming removed 6 bases at V and 0 bases at J, with 10 bases between. Germline V gives CDR1 KGHPV, CDR2 FQNQEV (reference sequence). CDR3 length equals 14 residues. Incomplete CDR3 DNA: TGTGCCAGCAGCCGAGACACTAGTCAAAACACCTTGTAC. This codes for CASSRDTSQNTLY. The complete CDR3 reads CASSRDTSQNTLYF.

To note about this clone: Here the gene names and germline are mouse. The read comes to an end 1 residue before the CDR3 does, leaving the germline J gene to fill in the end. The chain employs TRBV13-3 and TRBJ2-5; D ambiguous. There are 13 residues in the CDR3. V was pared by 5 bases and J by 0 bases, with 7 bases between. Germline V gives CDR1 NNHDY, CDR2 SYVADS. CDR3 region: CASREGNQDTQYF. The part of the CDR3 DNA that was read is TGTGCCAGCAGGGAGGGTAACCAAGACACCCAGTAC.

By proportion, this clone is large. Mouse gene names and germline throughout. Sequencing ends 1 residue short of the CDR3 end; the germline J gene provides the rest. This chain links TRBV29 with TRBJ1-4, with D maybe TRBD1 (5 bases). The CDR3 runs 12 residues. Germline CDR1 is MSHET and CDR2 is SYDVDS. V shed 6 bases and J shed 7 bases, with 9 bases lying between them. CDR3 DNA, as far as it was read: TGTGCTAGCAGGGGGCAGGGCGAAAGATTATTT. This encodes CASRGQGERLF. The whole CDR3 region reads CASRGQGERLFF. The full variable domain, in which reference TRBV29 and TRBJ1-4 provide the parts outside the CDR3, is DMKVTQMPRYLIKRMGENVLLECGQDMSHETMYWYRQDPGLGLQLIYISYDVDSNSEGDIPKGYRVSRKKREHFSLILDSAKTNQTSVYFCASRGQGERLFFGHGTKLSVL.

This clone was counted only a few times. Gene names refer to mouse genes. The read terminates 1 residue before the CDR3 end, so the remaining end is supplied by the germline J gene. The chain recombines TRBV26 with TRBJ1-3; D is undetermined. Germline V gene sequence: CDR1 KGHPV, CDR2 FQNQEV (reference sequence). This CDR3 is 14 amino acids long. V was shortened by 1 base and J by 0 bases, with 4 bases between the two germline ends. The sequenced part of the CDR3 DNA is TGTGCCAGCAGTCTGTTGGATTCTGGAAATACGCTCTAT. It codes for CASSLLDSGNTLY. The full CDR3 sequence reads CASSLLDSGNTLYF. Based on the CDR3 plus reference TRBV26 and TRBJ1-3, the full variable domain is NSKVIQTPRYLVKGQGQKAKMRCIPEKGHPVVFWYQQNKNNEFKFLINFQNQEVLQQIDMTEKRFSAECPSNSPCSLEIQSSEAGDSALYLCASSLLDSGNTLYFGEGSRLIVV.

This clone showed up just once. Gene names are the mouse ones. The read falls 1 residue short of the CDR3 end, and the missing part is taken from the germline J gene. V gene TRBV12-2 combines with J gene TRBJ2-5; 8 nucleotides line up with TRBD2. V trimming: 2 bases; J trimming: 1 base; junction bases outside the gene matches: 1. Germline CDR1 is SGHLS and CDR2 is HYDKME. This CDR3 has 14 residues. The sequenced CDR3 bases are TGTGCCAGCTCTCCGGGACTGGACCAAGACACCCAGTAC. This codes for CASSPGLDQDTQY. The entire CDR3 reads CASSPGLDQDTQYF.

Comment on this clone: Mouse germline and gene names are used. From the germline J gene comes the end of the CDR3, since the read stops 1 residue before it. The gene calls are TRBV13-2 and TRBJ1-3; 8 nucleotides align to TRBD1. The CDR3 is made up of 15 amino acids. The junction had 4 bases not matched to a gene; V was cut back by 1 base and J by 4 bases. The germline gives CDR1 NNHNN, CDR2 SYGAGS (reference sequence). CDR3 DNA (partial): TGTGCCAGCGGTGATAGGACAGGGACGGGAAATACGCTCTAT. This codes for CASGDRTGTGNTLY. Given in full, the CDR3 is CASGDRTGTGNTLYF.

Points on this clone: Mouse gene names and germline throughout. The DNA read from the CDR3 is TGTGCCAGCAGTATCGGGACGGACTATGCTGAGCAGTTC. Its translation is CASSIGTDYAEQF. The entire CDR3 reads CASSIGTDYAEQFF. The chain employs TRBV19 and TRBJ2-1, with D perhaps TRBD1 or TRBD2 (5 bases each). With the read ending 1 residue before the CDR3 end, the germline J gene is used to fill in that end. The CDR3 is made up of 14 amino acids. V lost 2 bases, J lost 2 bases, and 8 bases lay in between. Per the germline V gene, CDR1 is FNHDT and CDR2 is SITEND (reference sequence). The full variable domain, completed using reference TRBV19 and TRBJ2-1, is GGIITQTPKFLIGQEGQKLTLKCQQNFNHDTMYWYRQDSGKGLRLIYYSITENDLQKGDLSEGYDASREKKSSFSLTVTSAQKNEMAVFLCASSIGTDYAEQFFGPGTRLTVL.

About this clone: Gene and germline names: mouse. With the read ending 1 residue before the CDR3 end, the germline J gene is used to fill in that end. The chain employs TRBV26 and TRBJ1-6, with D perhaps TRBD1 (5 bases). TRBJ1-6 is identified as an open reading frame with a role that is uncertain. CDR1 and CDR2 (germline): KGHPV, FQNQEV (reference sequence). CDR3 size: 13 residues. Deletions cut 4 bases from V and 8 bases from J, with 9 bases between. The DNA read from the CDR3 is TGTGCCAGCAGTCCGAGGGGCCATTCGCCCCTCTAC. The encoded protein is CASSPRGHSPLY. The entire CDR3 reads CASSPRGHSPLYF.

A word on this clone: Gene names are mouse gene names. The read ends 1 residue shy of where the CDR3 ends; the end is completed using the germline J gene. This chain uses TRBV26 with TRBJ2-1; the match to TRBD2 covers 12 bases. The CDR3 runs 17 residues. The trim removed 3 bases at V and 1 base at J, leaving 4 bases unmatched. Germline CDR1 and CDR2: KGHPV and FQNQEV (reference sequence). The DNA read from the CDR3 is TGTGCCAGCAGTCTCCCCGGGACTGGGGGGAACTATGCTGAGCAGTTC. Encoded protein: CASSLPGTGGNYAEQF. The whole CDR3 is CASSLPGTGGNYAEQFF.

In regard to this clone: Gene names refer to mouse genes. Read data end 1 residue before the CDR3 end; the end is taken from the germline J gene. The chain combines TRBV26 with TRBJ2-2; 10 nucleotides agree with TRBD1. The CDR3 consists of 15 residues. Germline V CDR1 and CDR2: KGHPV, FQNQEV (reference sequence). Trimming at V came to 6 bases and at J to 3 bases, leaving 4 bases not matched to a gene. CDR3 region: CASRRTGGDTGQLYF. The CDR3 DNA, read in part, is TGTGCCAGCAGGCGGACAGGGGGAGACACCGGGCAGCTCTAC.

On this clone itself: Gene and germline names: mouse. Read coverage stops 1 residue before the CDR3 terminus; the germline J gene supplies the remainder. This chain joins TRBV13-2 and TRBJ2-7, with D uncertain. Germline V gene sequence: CDR1 NNHNN, CDR2 SYGAGS (reference sequence). The CDR3 covers 13 residues. The V end was cut by 3 bases, the J end by 3 bases, with 10 bases between. The CDR3: CASGALDVYEQYF. The CDR3 bases that were read are TGTGCCAGCGGTGCCCTAGATGTCTATGAACAGTAC.

The table lists this clone with a few counts. Mouse gene names and germline throughout. The read ends 1 residue shy of where the CDR3 ends; the end is completed using the germline J gene. V and J are TRBV1 and TRBJ1-6; weak D call: TRBD1 (5 bases). TRBJ1-6 is flagged as an ORF with uncertain function. The CDR3 covers 16 residues. Trimming removed 0 bases at V and 4 bases at J, with 10 bases between. Germline CDR1 is NSQYPW and CDR2 is LRSPGD (reference sequence). The CDR3 reads CTCSADRGRYNSPLYF. Partial CDR3 DNA: TGCACCTGCAGTGCAGATAGGGGCAGATATAATTCGCCCCTCTAC.

This clone is large in the sample. All gene names here are mouse names. The CDR3 is cut off 1 residue early in the read; its end comes from the germline J gene. The chain uses TRBV14 and TRBJ2-3; TRBD2 matches at 13 bases. Trimming removed 5 bases from V and 6 bases from J; junction bases left unmatched: 6. Germline V gene lookup returns CDR1 SGHDT and CDR2 FRDEAV. The CDR3 loop spans 15 amino acids. CDR3 DNA (partial): TGTGCCAGCAGCTACCGGGACTGGGGGGGGGAAACGCTGTAT. It specifies CASSYRDWGGETLY. The whole CDR3 protein reads CASSYRDWGGETLYF.

This clone was observed a handful of times. Gene names are the mouse ones. Read coverage stops 1 residue before the CDR3 terminus; the germline J gene supplies the remainder. The chain uses TRBV14 and TRBJ2-7; 11 bases line up with TRBD2. With 5 bases clipped from V and 4 bases from J, the junction kept 5 bases outside the gene matches. Germline V gene data show CDR1 as SGHDT and CDR2 as FRDEAV. The CDR3 covers 14 residues. CDR3 bases read: TGTGCCAGCAGCACCGGGACTGGGGGTTATGAACAGTAC. This gives the protein CASSTGTGGYEQY. The CDR3 reads in full as CASSTGTGGYEQYF.

Details on this clone: Genes and germline are mouse. Read coverage stops 1 residue before the CDR3 terminus; the germline J gene supplies the remainder. The rearrangement links TRBV3 to TRBJ2-7; 10 nucleotides align to TRBD1. This CDR3 comprises 14 residues. V dropped 1 base and J dropped 6; count of bases not matched to a gene: 3. Germline CDR1 is SNHLY and CDR2 is FYNGKV (reference sequence). The CDR3 reads CASSLVDRGLEQYF. Incomplete CDR3 DNA: TGTGCCAGCAGCTTAGTTGACAGGGGGCTTGAACAGTAC.

Regarding this clone: Each gene name is a mouse one. The DNA ends 1 residue before the CDR3 does, and the rest of the CDR3 is filled in from the germline J gene. The V call is TRBV31, the J call TRBJ1-4; the match to TRBD1 covers 11 bases. Trimming took 1 base from V and 5 from J; bases not matched to a gene: 6. The CDR3 has 16 amino acids. Germline V gene sequence: CDR1 GKSSPN, CDR2 SITVG. CDR3: CAWSRGTGGGNERLFF. Partial CDR3 DNA: TGTGCCTGGAGTCGCGGGACAGGGGGAGGGAACGAAAGATTATTT.

As concerns this clone: The gene names here belong to mouse. The CDR3 end lies 1 residue beyond the end of the read and is filled in from the germline J gene. V is TRBV12-1 and J is TRBJ2-1, with 7 bases lining up with TRBD2. V trimming: 3 bases; J trimming: 7 bases; junction bases outside the gene matches: 2. Germline V gives CDR1 SGHSN, CDR2 HYEKVE. The CDR3 runs to 12 residues. Incomplete CDR3 DNA: TGTGCCAGCTCTATACTGGGGGCTGAGCAGTTC. Translating gives CASSILGAEQF. The whole CDR3 protein is CASSILGAEQFF.

With respect to this clone: The germline and genes are mouse ones. From the germline J gene comes the end of the CDR3, since the read stops 1 residue before it. This sequence joins TRBV13-2 and TRBJ2-1, with D tentatively TRBD1 (6 bases). V was pared by 3 bases and J by 0 bases, with 13 bases between. CDR1 and CDR2 (germline): NNHNN, SYGAGS (reference sequence). The length of the CDR3 is 16 residues. The CDR3 bases that were read are TGTGCCAGCGGTGCCATGGACAGAAATAACTATGCTGAGCAGTTC. Its protein is CASGAMDRNNYAEQF. The whole CDR3 is CASGAMDRNNYAEQFF.

For this clone: Gene names denote mouse genes. The read comes to an end 1 residue before the CDR3 does, leaving the germline J gene to fill in the end. The rearrangement links TRBV3 to TRBJ2-2, with TRBD2 matching 8 bases. The junction had 5 bases not matched to a gene; V was cut back by 5 bases and J by 0 bases. The germline gives CDR1 SNHLY, CDR2 FYNGKV (reference sequence). The CDR3 is 16 amino acids. Incomplete CDR3 DNA: TGTGCCAGCAGCACGCGACTGGGGTCAAACACCGGGCAGCTCTAC. Its translation: CASSTRLGSNTGQLY. In full, the CDR3 reads CASSTRLGSNTGQLYF.

As concerns this clone: The genes and germline here are from mouse. The sequence runs out 1 residue before the end of the CDR3; the remainder is reconstructed from the germline J gene. The chain couples TRBV2 to TRBJ2-4, with TRBD2 matching 9 bases. V was pared by 1 base and J by 2 bases, with 1 base of the junction left unmatched. This CDR3 is built from 15 residues. Germline V gives CDR1 LGHNA, CDR2 YSYQKL. The CDR3 region is CASSQGTGVQNTLYF. The covered CDR3 bases are TGTGCCAGCAGCCAAGGGACTGGGGTTCAAAACACCTTGTAC.

As regards this clone: The gene names given are mouse names. The missing CDR3 end, 1 residue past where the read stops, is filled in from the germline J gene. The V call is TRBV3, the J call TRBJ1-1; a weak D match, TRBD1 (5 bases). Trimming stripped 4 bases from V and 4 bases from J, with 7 bases between. The CDR3 spans 12 residues. Germline-derived CDR1 and CDR2 are SNHLY and FYNGKV (reference sequence). The CDR3 DNA, read in part, is TGTGCCAGCAGCTGGGGGAGCACAGAAGTCTTC. It translates to CASSWGSTEVF. The full CDR3 reads CASSWGSTEVFF.

This clone was picked up one time. The genes are named according to mouse. The CDR3 end falls 1 residue outside the read, so it is completed with the germline J gene. This chain links TRBV1 with TRBJ1-6; TRBD1 might be the D (5 bases). TRBJ1-6 is an ORF, and what it does is uncertain. V shed 4 bases and J shed 7 bases, with 8 bases lying between them. Germline CDR1 and CDR2: NSQYPW and LRSPGD (reference sequence). The CDR3 spans 13 residues. The DNA read from the CDR3 is TGCACCTGCAGTGTAGGGGTCAATTCGCCCCTCTAC. Its protein is CTCSVGVNSPLY. The whole CDR3 protein reads CTCSVGVNSPLYF.

Regarding this clone: Mouse gene names apply. The CDR3 goes on 1 residue after the read ends, and that part is filled in from the germline J gene. The V and J genes are TRBV3 and TRBJ1-6; D gene unclear. TRBJ1-6 is identified as an open reading frame with a role that is uncertain. CDR3 length: 13 amino acids. The germline V gene has CDR1 SNHLY and CDR2 FYNGKV (reference sequence). V was trimmed by 3 bases and J by 0 bases, leaving 0 bases between them. Incomplete CDR3 DNA: TGTGCCAGCAGCTTTTCCTATAATTCGCCCCTCTAC. Translated, it gives CASSFSYNSPLY. The full CDR3 reads CASSFSYNSPLYF.

In the case of this clone: Mouse germline and gene names are used. With the read ending 1 residue before the CDR3 end, the germline J gene is used to fill in that end. This rearrangement joins TRBV3 to TRBJ1-3, with 7 bases lining up with TRBD1. Losses at the gene ends were 2 bases for V and 2 bases for J; bases not matched to a gene: 0. Germline CDR1 is SNHLY and CDR2 is FYNGKV (reference sequence). The CDR3 is 14 residues long. The CDR3: CASSLQGAGNTLYF. Incomplete CDR3 DNA: TGTGCCAGCAGCTTACAGGGGGCTGGAAATACGCTCTAT.

Notes on this clone: Mouse names are used for the genes. From the germline J gene comes the end of the CDR3, since the read stops 1 residue before it. This rearrangement joins TRBV19 to TRBJ2-5; no firm D call. Germline V CDR1 and CDR2: FNHDT, SITEND (reference sequence). The CDR3 has 13 residues. The ends were cut back, 3 bases at V and 2 bases at J, with 7 bases in the middle. CDR3 amino acids: CASSKPLQDTQYF. CDR3 DNA (partial): TGTGCCAGCAGTAAACCGCTCCAAGACACCCAGTAC.

This clone showed up just a few times. The gene names here belong to mouse. The DNA ends 1 residue before the CDR3 does, and the rest of the CDR3 is filled in from the germline J gene. V gene TRBV26 combines with J gene TRBJ1-5, with 10 bases matching TRBD1. The germline V gene has CDR1 KGHPV and CDR2 FQNQEV (reference sequence). The length of the CDR3 is 15 residues. J lost 3 bases, V lost 3 bases, and 2 bases had no gene match. The part of the CDR3 DNA that was read is TGTGCCAGCAGTCTTCGACAGGGGGCCAACCAGGCTCCGCTT. This codes for CASSLRQGANQAPL. The entire CDR3 protein is CASSLRQGANQAPLF. Drawing the rest from reference TRBV26 and TRBJ1-5, the complete variable domain is NSKVIQTPRYLVKGQGQKAKMRCIPEKGHPVVFWYQQNKNNEFKFLINFQNQEVLQQIDMTEKRFSAECPSNSPCSLEIQSSEAGDSALYLCASSLRQGANQAPLFGEGTRLSVL.

By share of the sample, this clone is large. Genes here carry mouse names. Read data end 1 residue before the CDR3 end; the end is taken from the germline J gene. This chain connects TRBV13-2 to TRBJ1-5; 7 nucleotides align to TRBD1. This CDR3 is 15 amino acids long. Trimming removed 5 bases from V and 3 bases from J; junction bases left unmatched: 8. Per the germline V gene, CDR1 is NNHNN and CDR2 is SYGAGS (reference sequence). The sequenced part of the CDR3 DNA is TGTGCCAGCGGGCGAGGGGGCAGGGGCAACCAGGCTCCGCTT. Its translation: CASGRGGRGNQAPL. The CDR3, in full, reads CASGRGGRGNQAPLF.

On this clone: The genes and germline here are from mouse. The read finishes 1 residue shy of the CDR3 end, and the germline J gene is used to complete it. The V and J genes are TRBV3 and TRBJ1-2; D not certain. V shed 2 bases and J shed 2 bases, with 6 bases lying between them. From germline, CDR1 is SNHLY and CDR2 FYNGKV (reference sequence). CDR3 size: 13 residues. The part of the CDR3 DNA that was read is TGTGCCAGCAGCTTAAGCGGGAACTCCGACTACACC. Protein sequence: CASSLSGNSDYT. The entire CDR3 protein reads CASSLSGNSDYTF.

This clone is deemed large. Gene names refer to mouse genes. The sequence runs out 1 residue before the end of the CDR3; the remainder is reconstructed from the germline J gene. The V call is TRBV15, the J call TRBJ2-2; the D is unclear. Trimming cost V 1 base and J 2 bases, with 2 bases left between them. Germline lookup yields CDR1 SGHND and CDR2 FRSKSL. The CDR3 totals 13 residues. The CDR3 region is CASSLENTGQLYF. CDR3 bases read: TGTGCCAGCAGTTTAGAGAACACCGGGCAGCTCTAC.

Points on this clone: These gene names are mouse names. The CDR3 extends 1 residue past the end of the read, so its final part is completed from the germline J gene. The genes are TRBV16 and TRBJ2-2, with TRBD1 matching 9 bases. This CDR3 contains 16 residues. V trimming: 3 bases; J trimming: 3 bases; junction bases outside the gene matches: 5. Germline V CDR1 and CDR2: SGHSA, FRNQAP. The CDR3 loop is CASSFPGTGHTGQLYF. Incomplete CDR3 DNA: TGTGCAAGCAGCTTCCCCGGGACAGGGCACACCGGGCAGCTCTAC.